This T cell receptor beta chain comes out of a study of T cell clusters in autoimmune cytopenias. At the level of the study: A median of roughly 50,000 TRB reads per sample yielded a median around 2,500 distinct clonotypes.

In germline, CDR1 is LNHNV, CDR2 YYDKDF (reference sequence). The CDR3 is made up of 15 amino acids. This clonotype shows up as medium-sized (0.01 to 0.1%) by frequency. TRB rearrangements were amplified by touch-down multiplex PCR with mixed TRB-A/B primers. TCRdb reprocessed the multiplex PCR reads; each CDR3 protein has one entry and no DNA is given. The listing contains roughly 2,900 distinct CDR3 sequences. TRB was amplified from 250 ng of peripheral blood genomic DNA per sample. The sequencing input was peripheral blood. The clonotype was recovered from a human donor with an autoimmune cytopenia or autoimmune hepatitis (not recorded which). The chain couples TRBV15 to TRBJ2-7; TCRdb gives TRBD1 as the D gene, but with no DNA this cannot be confirmed. CDR3 protein: CATSIMTGSSYEQYF.